What follows describes a single T cell receptor beta chain. The CDR3 extends over 14 amino acids. Looked up from germline, CDR1 is SGHTA and CDR2 is FQGNSA. The V gene end was trimmed by 5 bases and the J gene end by 3 bases; junction bases not matched to a gene: 4. Data came from immunoSEQ multiplex PCR; TCRdb stores just in-frame clones and leaves some out. The table records approximately 210,000 clones, under 90% of them present only once. This entry is derived from a study of blood T cell repertoires in COVID-19. Study-level background: Sample material is recorded as cDNA or gDNA derived from T cells, B-cell-depleted T cells, or PBMCs.

The sequencing sample was made of peripheral blood. The source is a woman aged 40-49 years with active or convalescent COVID-19. The chain couples TRBV7-2 to TRBJ1-2, with 9 bases matching TRBD1. The CDR3 DNA follows: TGTGCCAGCAGCGCCGGGACAGGGTACTATGGCTACACCTTC. Translation: CASSAGTGYYGYTF.